This T cell receptor (beta chain) was recorded in a study of T cells after yellow fever vaccination. Making TCR cDNA involved 5'RACE template switching, which added UMIs and a universal primer site. Via MiXCR, TCRdb re-called the 5' RACE reads, giving one row per CDR3 protein. The sample includes about 360,000 distinct CDR3 sequences, more than 5.5% seen only once; the top ten take about 15%. A note on this clonotype: Its antigen is unidentified.

Unmatched junction bases numbered 9, after V lost 6 bases and J lost 7 bases. This CDR3 contains 14 residues. Germline CDR1 and CDR2: LNHDA and SQIVND (reference sequence). Study outcomes and limitations: Reappearing after the booster were most of the clones from primary vaccination (less than 98% CD4, approximately 88% CD8). One caveat is that FACS-sorted repertoires could contain abundant clonotypes contaminating from the bulk population.

The chain couples TRBV19 to TRBJ2-3; 8 bases are shared with TRBD1. Material: PBMCs, obtained 5 days after the yellow fever booster vaccination. The receptor was derived from a man aged 25-45 years who received the YFV17D yellow fever vaccine. CDR3 in amino acids: CASSEMSGGNTQYF. CDR3 sequence (DNA): TGTGCCAGTAGCGAAATGTCAGGGGGCAATACGCAGTATTTT.